The rows below give T cell receptor beta chains drawn from one sample of a study of cytomegalovirus exposure and HLA in healthy donors. Assay used: immunoSEQ multiplex PCR; TCRdb lists only in-frame clones, some missing. The sample has 130,000 or so clones, roughly 70% seen once. Specimen: PBMCs. Receptors originate from a man aged 35-49 years in good health and CMV-seropositive. Both conserved end residues are part of each CDR3. D genes are given only for firm matches. Clone size appears in some rows only: once, few, many, or a class for an expanded clone.

>NA|TRBV5-6|TRBD1|TRBJ1-1
CASSLGGQFEAFF
TGTGCCAGCAGCTTGGGGGGACAGTTTGAAGCTTTCTTT
>NA|TRBV5-1|NA|TRBJ2-7
CASSLAAGDRYEQYF
TGCGCCAGCAGCTTGGCCGCAGGGGATAGGTACGAGCAGTACTTC
>NA|TRBV5-6|TRBD1|TRBJ1-1
CASSLDRGPTNTEAFF
TGTGCCAGCAGCTTGGACAGGGGGCCTACGAACACTGAAGCTTTCTTT
>NA|TRBV2|NA|TRBJ2-2
CASIGGRATGELFF
TGTGCCAGCATTGGAGGTCGGGCCACCGGGGAGCTGTTTTTT
>once|TRBV29-1|TRBD1|TRBJ2-7
CSVRTGGPYEQYF
TGCAGCGTCCGGACAGGGGGCCCCTACGAGCAGTACTTC
>NA|TRBV27|NA|TRBJ1-5
CASSLGDSNQPQHF
TGTGCCAGCAGTTTAGGAGATAGCAATCAGCCCCAGCATTTT
>few|TRBV5-1|TRBD1|TRBJ2-7
CASSLGTGKYEQYF
TGCGCCAGCAGCTTGGGGACAGGAAAGTACGAGCAGTACTTC
>NA|TRBV19|TRBD1|TRBJ2-5
CASSIRQGARETQYF
TGTGCCAGTAGTATCAGACAGGGGGCGCGGGAGACCCAGTACTTC
>NA|TRBV5-6|NA|TRBJ1-2
CASSLTRQSYGYTF
TGTGCCAGCAGCTTGACCCGACAGTCCTATGGCTACACCTTC
>NA|TRBV6-1|TRBD2|TRBJ2-1
CASSEGREGRNEQFF
TGTGCCAGCAGTGAAGGGCGGGAGGGCCGCAATGAGCAGTTCTTC
>NA|TRBV5-1|NA|TRBJ1-1
CASSLAPQGNTEAFF
TGCGCCAGCAGCTTGGCCCCACAGGGGAACACTGAAGCTTTCTTT
>NA|TRBV28|NA|TRBJ1-1
CASSLRQTGDIEAFF
TGTGCCAGCAGTTTACGGCAGACAGGCGACATTGAAGCTTTCTTT
>NA|TRBV6-4|TRBD2|TRBJ2-3
CATSVLGGGAGDTQYF
TGTGCCACCTCGGTCCTCGGCGGGGGGGCAGGAGATACGCAGTATTTT
>NA|TRBV28|TRBD2|TRBJ2-1
CASSFGTSGRYNEQFF
TGTGCCAGCAGTTTTGGTACTAGCGGGAGGTACAATGAGCAGTTCTTC
>NA|TRBV6-5|NA|TRBJ2-7
CASSYSLRGDEQYF
TGTGCCAGCAGTTACTCCCTTCGAGGCGACGAGCAGTACTTC
>NA|TRBV5-1|TRBD1|TRBJ2-1
CASSLQGQVSYNEQFF
TGCGCCAGCAGCTTGCAAGGACAGGTCAGCTACAATGAGCAGTTCTTC
>NA|TRBV7-2|TRBD1|TRBJ2-6
CASSFRQGARSGANVLTF
TGTGCCAGCAGCTTCAGGCAGGGGGCTAGGTCTGGGGCCAACGTCCTGACTTTC